This passage covers 4 T cell receptor beta chains from one sample sequenced in a study of early T cells in non-severe SARS-CoV-2 infection. TCRdb re-called the 5' RACE reads with MiXCR, one entry per CDR3 protein. The profile shows about 63,000 distinct CDR3 sequences, roughly 13% of them singletons. Input material: whole blood. These receptors were collected from an adult who was a healthcare worker with PCR-confirmed SARS-CoV-2 infection or an uninfected control (not recorded which).

This clonotype was observed at least ten times. V gene TRBV20-1 combines with J gene TRBJ2-1, with TRBD1 matching 7 bases. V was clipped by 6 bases and J by 1 base; unmatched bases: 9. The CDR3 is made up of 15 amino acids. Per germline, CDR1 DFQATT and CDR2 SNEGSKA (reference sequence). For the CDR3, the DNA is TGCAGTGCGTCGAGGGTACAGGGGTCCTACAATGAGCAGTTCTTC. Translated, it gives CSASRVQGSYNEQFF.

This chain connects TRBV29-1 to TRBJ1-1; 9 bases line up with TRBD1. V lost 3 bases and J lost 5; bases outside the gene matches: 10. The V gene's germline CDR1 is SQVTM and CDR2 ANQGSEA. This CDR3 has 15 residues. The CDR3 sequence is CSVDGGTGWKTEAFF. The CDR3 coding sequence is TGCAGCGTTGATGGAGGGACAGGGTGGAAGACTGAAGCTTTCTTT.

This clonotype came up many times. This chain uses TRBV11-2 with TRBJ1-2; D is unresolved. Trimming left V 1 base short and J 6 bases short, with 21 bases between. The CDR3 has 17 amino acids. The germline gives CDR1 SGHAT, CDR2 FQNNGV. This CDR3 reads CASSLAPGEGLLHGYTF. In nucleotides, the CDR3 is TGTGCCAGCAGCTTAGCCCCGGGAGAGGGCCTTCTCCATGGCTACACCTTC.

CDR3 residues: CASSPTYPGQGSSGNTIYF. DNA for the CDR3: TGTGCCAGCAGTCCTACGTACCCGGGACAGGGGAGCTCTGGAAACACCATATATTTT. The chain combines TRBV6-5 with TRBJ1-3, with 10 positions matching TRBD1. This CDR3 has 19 amino acids. Germline-derived CDR1 and CDR2 are MNHEY and SVGAGI. J was trimmed by 0 bases and V by 5 bases; bases with no gene match: 13.